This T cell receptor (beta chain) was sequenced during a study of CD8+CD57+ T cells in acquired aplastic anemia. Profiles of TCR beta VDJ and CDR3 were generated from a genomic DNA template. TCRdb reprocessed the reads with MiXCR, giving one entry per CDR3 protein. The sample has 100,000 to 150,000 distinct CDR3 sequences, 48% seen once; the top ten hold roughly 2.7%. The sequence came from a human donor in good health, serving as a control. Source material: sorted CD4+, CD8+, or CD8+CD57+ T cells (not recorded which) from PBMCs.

CDR3 DNA: TGCAGCGTCATTACTGGAAACACCATATATTTT. This codes for CSVITGNTIYF. The chain recombines TRBV29-1 with TRBJ1-3; no firm D call. This CDR3 spans 11 amino acids. V lost 6 bases to trimming and J lost 2 bases, with 5 bases between them. The germline V gene has CDR1 SQVTM and CDR2 ANQGSEA.